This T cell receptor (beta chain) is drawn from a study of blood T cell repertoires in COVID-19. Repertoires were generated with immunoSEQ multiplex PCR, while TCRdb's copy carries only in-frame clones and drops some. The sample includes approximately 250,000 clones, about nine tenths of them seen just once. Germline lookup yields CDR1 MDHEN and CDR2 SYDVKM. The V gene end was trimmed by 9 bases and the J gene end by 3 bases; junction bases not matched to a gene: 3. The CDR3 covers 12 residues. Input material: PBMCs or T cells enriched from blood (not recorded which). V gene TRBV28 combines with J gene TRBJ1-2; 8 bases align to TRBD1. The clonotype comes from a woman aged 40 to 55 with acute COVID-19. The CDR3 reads CASGTGDYGYTF. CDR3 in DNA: TGTGCCAGTGGGACAGGTGACTATGGCTACACCTTC.